This TCR beta chain was sequenced during a study of breast tumors, draining lymph nodes, adjacent tissues. TCRdb reprocessed the multiplex PCR reads with MiXCR, giving one entry per CDR3 protein. This table holds more than 50,000 distinct CDR3 sequences, 45% to 65% found once. Sequencing was carried out using breast tumor tissue. The TCR was taken from a female donor with breast cancer. Some clones in this sample may be carry-over from other donors' samples.

The CDR3 reads CASSVERRTGVSGELFF. CDR3 nucleotides: TGTGCCAGCAGCGTAGAAAGGAGGACAGGGGTATCAGGGGAGCTGTTTTTT. The V call is TRBV9, the J call TRBJ2-2; 9 positions match TRBD1. Trimming removed 0 bases from V and 8 bases from J; junction bases left unmatched: 11. The CDR3 runs 17 residues. CDR1 SGDLS and CDR2 YYNGEE come from the germline V gene.